The source of this T cell receptor (beta chain) is a study of shared clonotypes between healthy human individuals. Study observations and caveats: Sharing across four donors was highest in naive CD4 (approximately 5%) and lowest in memory CD8 (roughly 0.4%).

Here immunoSEQ multiplex PCR was the method, and the copy in TCRdb shows in-frame clones only, minus some. In the table there are millions of clones, 90% to 95% of which are singletons. In germline, CDR1 is MNHEY, CDR2 SMNVEV (reference sequence). The CDR3 extends over 15 amino acids. Trimming took off 4 bases at V and 9 bases at J, with 21 bases between the two ends. Comment on this clone: Its specificity is unknown.

Sample: naive CD4+ T cells sorted from blood. Sample subset: CD45RA+ positively selected. The V and J genes are TRBV27 and TRBJ1-1; D is perhaps TRBD1 (6 bases). This clonotype was sampled from a man between 18 and 35 years old in good health. The CDR3 spells CASSYRIMTGDKAFF. For the CDR3, the DNA is TGTGCCAGCAGTTACAGGATAATGACAGGCGACAAAGCTTTCTTT.